What follows are 20 T cell receptor beta chains derived from one specimen sequenced in a study of human T cells and chemical hapten exposure. TCRdb reanalysed the RACE reads using MiXCR and keeps one entry per CDR3 protein. Here the sample spans 350,000 to 400,000 distinct CDR3 sequences, 5.1% being singletons. As for time point: pre-sensitization, week 0. Described treatment: therapeutic diphenylcyclopropenone sensitization with weekly scalp DPC. Source: whole blood, taken in connection with sensitization to the hapten diphenylcyclopropenone (DPC). The receptor source for this set is a woman aged 50 to 60 with alopecia areata. Some clones in this sample may be carry-over from other donors' samples.

The table lists this clonotype with many counts. The chain couples TRBV9 to TRBJ2-3; 7 bases fit TRBD2. J lost 0 bases, V lost 0 bases, and 10 bases had no gene match. The germline CDR1 and CDR2 sequences are SGDLS and YYNGEE. The length of the CDR3 is 18 residues. The CDR3: CASSVATGLAASTDTQYF. The CDR3 region has the DNA TGTGCCAGCAGCGTAGCTACCGGCCTAGCGGCTAGCACAGATACGCAGTATTTT. Drawing the rest from reference TRBV9 and TRBJ2-3, the complete variable domain is DSGVTQTPKHLITATGQRVTLRCSPRSGDLSVYWYQQSLDQGLQFLIQYYNGEERAKGNILERFSAQQFPDLHSELNLSSLELGDSALYFCASSVATGLAASTDTQYFGPGTRLTVL.

This clonotype was counted only a few times. V gene TRBV20-1 combines with J gene TRBJ2-5, with a tentative D call TRBD2 (5 bases). This CDR3 contains 14 residues. Looked up from germline, CDR1 is DFQATT and CDR2 is SNEGSKA (reference sequence). The germline V and J ends were trimmed by 3 bases and 1 base, with 12 bases remaining between them. The CDR3 DNA sequence: TGCAGTGCTAGCGCTAGCTACCTCCAAGAGACCCAGTACTTC. Translated, it gives CSASASYLQETQYF.

CDR3: CASSLAPSDQPQHF. The CDR3 nucleotides are TGTGCCAGCAGCCTTGCCCCTTCGGATCAGCCCCAGCATTTT. The chain uses TRBV5-6 and TRBJ1-5, with D uncertain. The length of the CDR3 is 14 residues. Germline CDR1 SGHDT, CDR2 YYEEEE. The ends were cut back, 4 bases at V and 5 bases at J, with 13 bases in the middle.

This clonotype was detected many times. The J gene is TRBJ2-3, the V gene TRBV20-1; maybe TRBD2 (6 bases). This CDR3 has 13 amino acids. Germline CDR1 reads DFQATT; CDR2 reads SNEGSKA (reference sequence). Trimming pared 4 bases from V and 1 base from J, leaving 9 bases between. The CDR3 here is CSATSVGTDTQYF. CDR3 DNA: TGCAGTGCTACTAGCGTGGGCACAGATACGCAGTATTTT.

At least ten counts were recorded for this clonotype. The V call is TRBV28, the J call TRBJ2-2; D possibly corresponds to TRBD2 (6 bases). V was cut by 5 bases and J by 7 bases, with 14 bases left in between. Germline CDR1 reads MDHEN; CDR2 reads SYDVKM. CDR3 length: 14 amino acids. CDR3 residues: CASSPPGEVGELFF. The CDR3 DNA sequence: TGTGCCAGCAGTCCGCCGGGAGAAGTCGGGGAGCTGTTTTTT. Full variable domain (rest looked up from reference TRBV28 and TRBJ2-2): DVKVTQSSRYLVKRTGEKVFLECVQDMDHENMFWYRQDPGLGLRLIYFSYDVKMKEKGDIPEGYSVSREKKERFSLILESASTNQTSMYLCASSPPGEVGELFFGEGSRLTVL.

This clonotype was seen repeatedly, ten times or more. The chain links TRBV13 to TRBJ2-1; TRBD1 matches at 10 bases. CDR3 length: 16 residues. Per the germline V gene, CDR1 is PRHDT and CDR2 is FYEKMQ (reference sequence). V shed 0 bases, J shed 4 bases, and the junction held 3 bases outside the gene matches. The CDR3 DNA sequence: TGTGCCAGCAGCTTAGGGGGGACAGGGGTGTACAATGAGCAGTTCTTC. It codes for CASSLGGTGVYNEQFF.

This clonotype was observed a few times. The CDR3 reads CASSGLTGDLYEQYF. The CDR3 nucleotides are TGTGCCAGCAGCGGCCTGACAGGGGACCTCTACGAGCAGTACTTC. The chain couples TRBV9 to TRBJ2-7; 8 nucleotides match TRBD1. Germline V gene sequence: CDR1 SGDLS, CDR2 YYNGEE. The CDR3 loop spans 15 amino acids. The J segment lost 3 bases and the V segment lost 3 bases, leaving 8 bases of the junction unmatched.

This clonotype was picked up many times. V usage is TRBV7-7 and J usage is TRBJ2-3; D remains ambiguous. The V end was cut by 1 base, the J end by 4 bases, with 12 bases between. CDR3 length: 15 residues. In germline, CDR1 is SSHAT, CDR2 FNYEAQ (reference sequence). This CDR3 is CASSLVDPHPDTQYF. CDR3 DNA: TGTGCCAGCAGCTTAGTGGACCCCCACCCAGATACGCAGTATTTT.

This clonotype has at least ten counts. The chain links TRBV7-2 to TRBJ2-3; 8 bases fit TRBD1. Unmatched junction bases numbered 10, after V lost 7 bases and J lost 4 bases. The CDR3 is 15 amino acids. Germline V lookup: CDR1 SGHTA, CDR2 FQGNSA. The CDR3 region is CASTFGQGWADTQYF. The CDR3, as DNA: TGTGCCAGCACCTTCGGACAGGGCTGGGCAGATACGCAGTATTTT.

This clonotype was seen repeatedly, ten times or more. The V gene is TRBV19, the J gene TRBJ2-1; the D gene is possibly TRBD1 (6 bases). The CDR3 consists of 12 residues. The germline CDR1 and CDR2 sequences are LNHDA and SQIVND (reference sequence). The germline V and J ends were trimmed by 10 bases and 5 bases, with 12 bases remaining between them. CDR3: CAISQGNNEQFF. For the CDR3, the DNA is TGTGCCATTTCACAGGGAAACAATGAGCAGTTCTTC.

This clonotype showed up just a few times. This chain connects TRBV12-3 or TRBV12-4 to TRBJ1-6, with D unclear. Trimming took off 3 bases at V and 7 bases at J, with 10 bases between the two ends. The CDR3 consists of 14 residues. This chain's CDR3 is CASSFRATNSPLHF. The CDR3, as DNA: TGTGCCAGCAGTTTTCGGGCCACAAATTCACCCCTCCACTTT.

The chain joins TRBV12-3 or TRBV12-4 to TRBJ1-2; TRBD1 aligns across 10 bases. J was trimmed by 6 bases and V by 5 bases; bases with no gene match: 12. The CDR3 is 16 amino acids. The CDR3 loop reads CASSPYPDRGQDGYTF. CDR3 nucleotides: TGTGCCAGCAGTCCCTACCCAGACAGGGGGCAAGATGGCTACACCTTC.

In this sample, this clonotype turned up a few times. The J gene is TRBJ2-3, the V gene TRBV25-1; tentatively, D is TRBD2 (5 bases). Germline CDR1 reads MGHDK; CDR2 reads SYGVNS. V dropped 6 bases and J dropped 4 bases, with 14 bases sitting between them. This CDR3 has 14 amino acids. The CDR3 DNA sequence: TGTGCCAGCAGACGGGGAAATGGGGCAGATACGCAGTATTTT. Protein: CASRRGNGADTQYF.

The chain combines TRBV5-4 with TRBJ1-1; TRBD1 aligns across 9 bases. J gave up 2 bases and V 6 bases, and 5 bases lay outside the gene matches. The CDR3 runs to 14 residues. From germline, CDR1 is SGHNT and CDR2 YYREEE (reference sequence). CDR3 sequence reads: CASTEQGANTEAFF. The CDR3 nucleotides are TGTGCCAGCACAGAACAGGGGGCCAACACTGAAGCTTTCTTT.

This clonotype was observed a few times. The V gene is TRBV12-3 or TRBV12-4, the J gene TRBJ2-7; D call uncertain. This CDR3 spans 11 amino acids. V was pared by 5 bases and J by 4 bases, with 6 bases between. The chain's CDR3 is CASSTVYEQYF. The CDR3 DNA sequence: TGTGCCAGCAGTACTGTTTACGAGCAGTACTTC.

This clonotype occurred many times. The V call is TRBV7-8, the J call TRBJ2-5, with TRBD1 identical over 11 bases. With 4 bases clipped from V and 5 bases from J, the junction kept 6 bases outside the gene matches. Germline V lookup: CDR1 SGHVS, CDR2 FQNEAQ. The CDR3 has 15 residues. DNA of the CDR3: TGTGCCAGCAGCTCGTGGACAGGGGGCGGGGAGACCCAGTACTTC. Translation gives CASSSWTGGGETQYF.

This clonotype appeared a few times. V usage is TRBV12-3 or TRBV12-4 and J usage is TRBJ2-1; weak D call: TRBD2 (6 bases). CDR3 length: 15 amino acids. V lost 1 base and J lost 7, with 14 bases in between. CDR3 sequence (DNA): TGTGCCAGCAGTTTAGACGGATTGGGGAGGAATGAGCAGTTCTTC. Protein: CASSLDGLGRNEQFF.

This clonotype appeared many times. J is TRBJ2-5 and V is TRBV7-2, with D possibly called TRBD1 or TRBD2 (5 bases each). Trimming took off 4 bases at V and 9 bases at J, with 15 bases between the two ends. From germline, CDR1 is SGHTA and CDR2 FQGNSA. This CDR3 has 13 residues. DNA of the CDR3: TGTGCCAGCAGCTCGGGACGGTGGGAGCCCCAGTACTTC. Residues: CASSSGRWEPQYF.

This clonotype occurred a few times. This chain joins TRBV5-6 and TRBJ1-1, with 11 bases lining up with TRBD1. V dropped 1 base and J dropped 11; count of bases not matched to a gene: 10. The CDR3 extends over 15 amino acids. Germline loops: CDR1 SGHDT, CDR2 YYEEEE. The DNA for the CDR3 is TGTGCCAGCAGCTTGAGGACAGGGGGCGCGTCGGCGGCTTTCTTT. Amino acids: CASSLRTGGASAAFF.

This clonotype was observed many times. The chain joins TRBV12-3 or TRBV12-4 to TRBJ1-1; D is unclear. This CDR3 region has 14 residues. Deletions cut 3 bases from V and 7 bases from J, with 15 bases between. CDR3 sequence reads: CASSLGRNKGEAFF. The CDR3 coding sequence is TGTGCCAGCAGTTTGGGAAGGAATAAAGGTGAAGCTTTCTTT.